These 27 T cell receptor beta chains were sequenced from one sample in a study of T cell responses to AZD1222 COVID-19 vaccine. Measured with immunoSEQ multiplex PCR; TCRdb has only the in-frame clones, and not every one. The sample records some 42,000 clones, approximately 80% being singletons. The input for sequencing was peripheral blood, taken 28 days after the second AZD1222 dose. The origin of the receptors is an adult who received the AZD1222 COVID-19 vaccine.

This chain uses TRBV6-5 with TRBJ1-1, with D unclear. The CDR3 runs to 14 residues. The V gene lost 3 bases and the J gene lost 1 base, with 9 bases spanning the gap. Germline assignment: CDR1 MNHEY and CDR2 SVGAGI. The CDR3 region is CASSYQDPNTEAFF. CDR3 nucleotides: TGTGCCAGCAGTTATCAGGACCCGAACACTGAAGCTTTCTTT.

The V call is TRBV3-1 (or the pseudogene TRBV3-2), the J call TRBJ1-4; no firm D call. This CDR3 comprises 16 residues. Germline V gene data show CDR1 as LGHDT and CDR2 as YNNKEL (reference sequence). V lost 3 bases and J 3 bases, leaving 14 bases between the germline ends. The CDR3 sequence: CASSHNLVGANEKLFF. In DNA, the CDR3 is TGTGCCAGCAGCCACAACCTTGTCGGGGCTAATGAAAAACTGTTTTTT.

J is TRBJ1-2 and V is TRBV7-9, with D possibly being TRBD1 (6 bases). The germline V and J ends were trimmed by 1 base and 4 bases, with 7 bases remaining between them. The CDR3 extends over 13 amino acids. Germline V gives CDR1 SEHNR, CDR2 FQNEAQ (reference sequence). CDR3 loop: CASSLGTVYGYTF. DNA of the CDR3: TGTGCCAGCAGCTTAGGGACAGTCTATGGCTACACCTTC. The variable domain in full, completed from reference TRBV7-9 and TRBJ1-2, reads DTGVSQNPRHKITKRGQNVTFRCDPISEHNRLYWYRQTLGQGPEFLTYFQNEAQLEKSRLLSDRFSAERPKGSFSTLEIQRTEQGDSAMYLCASSLGTVYGYTFGSGTRLTVV.

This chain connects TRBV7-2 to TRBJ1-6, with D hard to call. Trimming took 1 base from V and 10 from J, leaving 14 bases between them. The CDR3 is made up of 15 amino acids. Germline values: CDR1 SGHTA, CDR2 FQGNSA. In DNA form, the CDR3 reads TGTGCCAGCAGCTTAGTAGTCAGTTTACCCTCACCCCTCCACTTT. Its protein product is CASSLVVSLPSPLHF.

Written as DNA, the CDR3 is TGCGCCAGCAGCTTGAGGGGGCTAGCTACAGATACGCAGTATTTT. Amino acid sequence: CASSLRGLATDTQYF. The V call is TRBV5-1, the J call TRBJ2-3, with 7 bases that match TRBD1. Trimming cost V 1 base and J 3 bases; bases outside gene matches: 5. Germline-derived CDR1 and CDR2 are SGHRS and YFSETQ. The CDR3 sequence is 15 residues long.

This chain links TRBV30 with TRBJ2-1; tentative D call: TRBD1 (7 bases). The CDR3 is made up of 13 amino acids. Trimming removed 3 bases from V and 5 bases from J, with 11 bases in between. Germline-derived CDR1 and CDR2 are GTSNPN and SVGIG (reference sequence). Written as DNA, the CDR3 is TGTGCCTGGAGGGGCAGGGGGGACAATGAGCAGTTCTTC. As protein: CAWRGRGDNEQFF.

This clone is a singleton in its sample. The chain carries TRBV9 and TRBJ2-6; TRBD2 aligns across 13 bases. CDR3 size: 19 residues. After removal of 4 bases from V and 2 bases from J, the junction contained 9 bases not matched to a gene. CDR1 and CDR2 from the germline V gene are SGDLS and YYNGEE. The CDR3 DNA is TGTGCCAGCAGCCCTACTAGCGGGGGGGCGTTACCTGGGGCCAACGTCCTGACTTTC. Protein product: CASSPTSGGALPGANVLTF.

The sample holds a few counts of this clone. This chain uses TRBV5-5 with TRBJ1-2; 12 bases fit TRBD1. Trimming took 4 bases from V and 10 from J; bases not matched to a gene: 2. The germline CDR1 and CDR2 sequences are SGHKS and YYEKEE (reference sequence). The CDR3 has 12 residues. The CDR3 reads CASSRDRGHYTF. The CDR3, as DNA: TGTGCCAGCAGCCGGGACAGGGGGCACTACACCTTC.

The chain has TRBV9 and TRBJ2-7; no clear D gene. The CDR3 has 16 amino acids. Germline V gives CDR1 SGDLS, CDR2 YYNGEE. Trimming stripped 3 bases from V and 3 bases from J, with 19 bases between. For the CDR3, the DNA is TGTGCCAGCAGCGACCCTTGGGCCCGACGAGGCTACGAGCAGTACTTC. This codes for CASSDPWARRGYEQYF.

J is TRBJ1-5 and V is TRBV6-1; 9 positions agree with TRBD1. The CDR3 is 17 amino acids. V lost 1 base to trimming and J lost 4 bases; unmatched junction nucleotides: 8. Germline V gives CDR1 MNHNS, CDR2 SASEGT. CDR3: CASSEVAGQGFNQPQHF. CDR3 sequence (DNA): TGTGCCAGCAGTGAAGTTGCGGGACAGGGATTTAATCAGCCCCAGCATTTT.

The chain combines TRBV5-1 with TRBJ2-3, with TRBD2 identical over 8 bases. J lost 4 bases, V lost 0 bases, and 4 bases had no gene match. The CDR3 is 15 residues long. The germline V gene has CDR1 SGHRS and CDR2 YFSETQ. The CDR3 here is CASSLAGGRADTQYF. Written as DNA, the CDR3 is TGCGCCAGCAGCTTGGCGGGGGGGCGAGCAGATACGCAGTATTTT.

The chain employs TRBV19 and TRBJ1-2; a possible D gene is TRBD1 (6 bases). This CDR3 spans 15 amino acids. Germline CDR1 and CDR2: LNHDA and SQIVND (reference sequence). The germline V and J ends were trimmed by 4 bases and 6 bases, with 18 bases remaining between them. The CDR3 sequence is CASSRRVAAGDGYTF. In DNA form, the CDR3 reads TGTGCCAGTAGTAGAAGGGTTGCGGCAGGGGATGGCTACACCTTC.

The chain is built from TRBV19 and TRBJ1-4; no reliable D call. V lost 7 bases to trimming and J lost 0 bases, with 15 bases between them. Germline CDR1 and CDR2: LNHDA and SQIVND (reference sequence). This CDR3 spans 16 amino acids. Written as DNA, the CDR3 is TGTGCCAGTATGAGCCACCGGGGAGCAACTAATGAAAAACTGTTTTTT. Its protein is CASMSHRGATNEKLFF.

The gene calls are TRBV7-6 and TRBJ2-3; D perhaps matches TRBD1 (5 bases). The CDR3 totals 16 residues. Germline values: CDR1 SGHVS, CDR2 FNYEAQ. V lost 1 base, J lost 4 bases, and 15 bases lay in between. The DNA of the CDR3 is TGTGCCAGCAGCTTAGTTAGTGGACACCCGGCAGATACGCAGTATTTT. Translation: CASSLVSGHPADTQYF. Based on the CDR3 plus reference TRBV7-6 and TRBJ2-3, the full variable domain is GAGVSQSPRYKVTKRGQDVALRCDPISGHVSLYWYRQALGQGPEFLTYFNYEAQQDKSGLPNDRFSAERPEGSISTLTIQRTEQRDSAMYRCASSLVSGHPADTQYFGPGTRLTVL.

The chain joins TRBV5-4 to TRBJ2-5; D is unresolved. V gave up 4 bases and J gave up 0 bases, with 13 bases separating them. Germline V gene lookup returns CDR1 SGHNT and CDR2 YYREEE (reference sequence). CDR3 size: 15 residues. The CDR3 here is CASSPVDAYQETQYF. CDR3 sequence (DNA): TGTGCCAGCAGCCCAGTCGACGCGTACCAAGAGACCCAGTACTTC.

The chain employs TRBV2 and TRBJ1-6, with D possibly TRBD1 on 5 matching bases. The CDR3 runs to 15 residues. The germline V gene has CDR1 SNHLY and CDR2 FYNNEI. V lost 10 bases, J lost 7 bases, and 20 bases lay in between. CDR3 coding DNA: TGTGCCACCAAGGGGCAGGCGGGGAGCAATTCACCCCTCCACTTT. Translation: CATKGQAGSNSPLHF.

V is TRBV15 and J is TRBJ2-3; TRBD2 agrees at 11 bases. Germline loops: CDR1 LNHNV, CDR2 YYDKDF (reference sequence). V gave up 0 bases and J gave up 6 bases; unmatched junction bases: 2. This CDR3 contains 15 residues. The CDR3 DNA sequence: TGTGCCACCAGCAGAGAAACTAGCGGGGGTGATACGCAGTATTTT. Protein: CATSRETSGGDTQYF. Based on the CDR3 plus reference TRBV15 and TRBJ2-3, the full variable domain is DAMVIQNPRYQVTQFGKPVTLSCSQTLNHNVMYWYQQKSSQAPKLLFHYYDKDFNNEADTPDNFQSRRPNTSFCFLDIRSPGLGDTAMYLCATSRETSGGDTQYFGPGTRLTVL.

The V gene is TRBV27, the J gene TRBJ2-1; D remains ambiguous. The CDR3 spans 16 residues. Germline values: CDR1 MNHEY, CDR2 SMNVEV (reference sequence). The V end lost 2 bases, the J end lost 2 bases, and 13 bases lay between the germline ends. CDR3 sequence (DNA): TGTGCCAGCAGTTTAGAACCGGCCAGGACCTACAATGAGCAGTTCTTC. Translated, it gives CASSLEPARTYNEQFF.

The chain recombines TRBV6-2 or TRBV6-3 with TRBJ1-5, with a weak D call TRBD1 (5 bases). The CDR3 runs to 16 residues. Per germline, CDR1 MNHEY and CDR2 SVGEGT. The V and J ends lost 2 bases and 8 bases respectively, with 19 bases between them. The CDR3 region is CASSYTAGQDSKPQHF. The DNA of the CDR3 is TGTGCCAGCAGTTACACCGCAGGGCAGGACTCGAAGCCCCAGCATTTT.

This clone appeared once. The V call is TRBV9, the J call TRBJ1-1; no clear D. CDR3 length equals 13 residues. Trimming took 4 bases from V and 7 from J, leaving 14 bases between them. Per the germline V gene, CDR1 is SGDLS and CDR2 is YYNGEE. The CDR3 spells CASSRAGKVEAFF. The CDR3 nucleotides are TGTGCCAGCAGCCGGGCTGGGAAAGTTGAAGCTTTCTTT.

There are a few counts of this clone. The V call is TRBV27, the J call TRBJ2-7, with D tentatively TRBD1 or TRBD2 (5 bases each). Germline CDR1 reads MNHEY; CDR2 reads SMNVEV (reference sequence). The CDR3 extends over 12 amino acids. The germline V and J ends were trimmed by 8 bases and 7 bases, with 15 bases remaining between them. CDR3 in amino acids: CASGYGTSEQYF. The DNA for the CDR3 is TGTGCCAGCGGCTACGGGACGAGTGAGCAGTACTTC.

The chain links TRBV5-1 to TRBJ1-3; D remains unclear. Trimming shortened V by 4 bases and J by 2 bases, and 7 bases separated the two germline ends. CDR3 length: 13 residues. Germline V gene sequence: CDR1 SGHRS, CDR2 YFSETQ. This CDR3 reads CASSTYPGNTIYF. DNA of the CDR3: TGCGCCAGCAGCACGTACCCTGGAAACACCATATATTTT.

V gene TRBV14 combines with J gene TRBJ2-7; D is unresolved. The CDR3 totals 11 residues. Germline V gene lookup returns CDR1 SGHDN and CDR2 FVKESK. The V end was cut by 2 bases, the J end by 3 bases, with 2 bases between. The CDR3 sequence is CASSQNYEQYF. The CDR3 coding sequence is TGTGCCAGCAGCCAAAACTACGAGCAGTACTTC.

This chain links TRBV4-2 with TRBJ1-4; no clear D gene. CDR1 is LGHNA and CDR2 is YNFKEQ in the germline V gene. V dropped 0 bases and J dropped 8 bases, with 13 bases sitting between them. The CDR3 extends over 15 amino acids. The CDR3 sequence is CASSQDTGNFEKLFF. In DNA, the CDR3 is TGTGCCAGCAGCCAAGATACGGGAAACTTCGAAAAACTGTTTTTT.

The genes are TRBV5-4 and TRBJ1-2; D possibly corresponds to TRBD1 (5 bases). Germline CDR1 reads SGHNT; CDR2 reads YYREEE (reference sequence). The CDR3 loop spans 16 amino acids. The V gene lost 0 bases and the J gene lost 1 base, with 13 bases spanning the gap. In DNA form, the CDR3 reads TGTGCCAGCAGCTTGGCCTCATGGGGCGATAACTATGGCTACACCTTC. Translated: CASSLASWGDNYGYTF.

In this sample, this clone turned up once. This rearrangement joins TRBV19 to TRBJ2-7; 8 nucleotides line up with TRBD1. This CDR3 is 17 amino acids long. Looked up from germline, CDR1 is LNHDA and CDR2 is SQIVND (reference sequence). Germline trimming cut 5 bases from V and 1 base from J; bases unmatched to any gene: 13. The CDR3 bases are TGTGCCAGTAGTGAAACCGCGGTGCGGACAGGGTCCTACGAGCAGTACTTC. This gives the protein CASSETAVRTGSYEQYF.

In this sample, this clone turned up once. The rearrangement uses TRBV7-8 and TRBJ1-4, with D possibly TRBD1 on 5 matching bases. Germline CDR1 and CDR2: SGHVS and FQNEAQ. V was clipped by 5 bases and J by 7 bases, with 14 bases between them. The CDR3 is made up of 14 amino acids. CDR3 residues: CASSATGWGEKLFF. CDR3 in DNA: TGTGCCAGCAGCGCAACAGGCTGGGGTGAAAAACTGTTTTTT. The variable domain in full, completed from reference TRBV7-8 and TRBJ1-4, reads GAGVSQSPRYKVAKRGQDVALRCDPISGHVSLFWYQQALGQGPEFLTYFQNEAQLDKSGLPSDRFFAERPEGSVSTLKIQRTQQEDSAVYLCASSATGWGEKLFFGSGTQLSVL.